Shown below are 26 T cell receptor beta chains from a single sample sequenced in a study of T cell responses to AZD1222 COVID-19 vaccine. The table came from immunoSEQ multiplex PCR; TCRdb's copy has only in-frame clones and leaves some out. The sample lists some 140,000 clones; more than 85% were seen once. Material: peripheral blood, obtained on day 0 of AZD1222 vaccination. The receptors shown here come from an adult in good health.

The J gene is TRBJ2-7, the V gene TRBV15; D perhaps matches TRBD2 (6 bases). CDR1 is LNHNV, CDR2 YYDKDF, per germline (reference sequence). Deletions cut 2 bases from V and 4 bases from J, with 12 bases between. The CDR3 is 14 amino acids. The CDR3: CATSRQDYLYEQYF. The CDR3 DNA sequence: TGTGCCACCAGCAGACAGGACTATCTGTACGAGCAGTACTTC.

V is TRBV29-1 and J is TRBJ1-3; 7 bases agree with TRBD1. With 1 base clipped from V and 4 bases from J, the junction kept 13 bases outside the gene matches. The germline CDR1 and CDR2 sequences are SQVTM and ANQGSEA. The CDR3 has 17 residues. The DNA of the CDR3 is TGCAGCGTTGAAGCCACCAGGGGGGGAATGAGGGGAAACACCATATATTTT. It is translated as CSVEATRGGMRGNTIYF.

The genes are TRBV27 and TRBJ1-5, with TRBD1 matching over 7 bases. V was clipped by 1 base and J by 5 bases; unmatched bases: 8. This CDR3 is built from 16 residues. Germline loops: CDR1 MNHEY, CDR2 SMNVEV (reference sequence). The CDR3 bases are TGTGCCAGCAGTTTATTGGCCACAGGGGCTCATCAGCCCCAGCATTTT. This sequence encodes CASSLLATGAHQPQHF.

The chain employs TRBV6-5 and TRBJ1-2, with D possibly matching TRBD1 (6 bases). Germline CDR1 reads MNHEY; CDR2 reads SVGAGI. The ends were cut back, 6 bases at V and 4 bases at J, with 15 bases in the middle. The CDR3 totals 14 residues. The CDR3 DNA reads TGTGCCAGCAGCGCCGGACAGAGTATCTATGGCTACACCTTC. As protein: CASSAGQSIYGYTF.

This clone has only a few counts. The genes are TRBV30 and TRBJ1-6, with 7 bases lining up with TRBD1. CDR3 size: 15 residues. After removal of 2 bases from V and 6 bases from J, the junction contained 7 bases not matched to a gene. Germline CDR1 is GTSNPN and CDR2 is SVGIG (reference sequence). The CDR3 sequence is CAWSPRQGGNSPLHF. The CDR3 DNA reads TGTGCCTGGAGTCCAAGACAGGGAGGTAATTCACCCCTCCACTTT.

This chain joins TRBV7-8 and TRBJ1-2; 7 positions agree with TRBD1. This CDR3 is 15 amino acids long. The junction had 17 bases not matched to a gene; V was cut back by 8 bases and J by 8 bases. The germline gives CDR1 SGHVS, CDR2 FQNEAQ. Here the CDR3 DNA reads TGTGCCAGCCGCCCGTTCTTAGGACAGGTGTCGGGCTACACCTTC. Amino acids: CASRPFLGQVSGYTF.

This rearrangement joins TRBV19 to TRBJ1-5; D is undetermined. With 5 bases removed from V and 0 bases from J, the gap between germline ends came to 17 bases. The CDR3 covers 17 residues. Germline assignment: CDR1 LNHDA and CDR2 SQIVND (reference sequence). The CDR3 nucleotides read TGTGCCAGTAGTGATAACCACAAAAATCCTAGCAATCAGCCCCAGCATTTT. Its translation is CASSDNHKNPSNQPQHF.

In DNA, the CDR3 is TGTGCCAGCAGCGACAACCCTGAACAGGGAGGTGGTCAGCCCCAGCATTTT. This sequence encodes CASSDNPEQGGGQPQHF. The V call is TRBV9, the J call TRBJ1-5; the D gene is possibly TRBD1 (6 bases). The CDR3 loop spans 17 amino acids. Germline V CDR1 and CDR2: SGDLS, YYNGEE. Trimming stripped 3 bases from V and 6 bases from J, with 22 bases between. Variable domain in full (rest from reference TRBV9 and TRBJ1-5): DSGVTQTPKHLITATGQRVTLRCSPRSGDLSVYWYQQSLDQGLQFLIQYYNGEERAKGNILERFSAQQFPDLHSELNLSSLELGDSALYFCASSDNPEQGGGQPQHFGDGTRLSIL.

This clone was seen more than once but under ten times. The CDR3 reads CASSESVGNTIYF. DNA of the CDR3: TGTGCCAGCAGTGAATCGGTTGGAAACACCATATATTTT. The chain carries TRBV6-1 and TRBJ1-3; D is unclear. This CDR3 comprises 13 residues. V lost 2 bases to trimming and J lost 3 bases, with 5 bases between them. Germline assignment: CDR1 MNHNS and CDR2 SASEGT.

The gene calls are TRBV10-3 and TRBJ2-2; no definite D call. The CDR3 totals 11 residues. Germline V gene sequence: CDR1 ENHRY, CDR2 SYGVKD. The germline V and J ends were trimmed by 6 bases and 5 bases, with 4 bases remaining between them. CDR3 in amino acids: CAISRTGELFF. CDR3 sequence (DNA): TGTGCCATCAGCCGAACCGGGGAGCTGTTTTTT.

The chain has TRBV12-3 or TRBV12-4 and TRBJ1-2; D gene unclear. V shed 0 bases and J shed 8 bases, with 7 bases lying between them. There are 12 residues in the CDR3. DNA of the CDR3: TGTGCCAGCAGTTTAGCTGTCGAAGGCTACACCTTC. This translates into CASSLAVEGYTF.

Here the CDR3 reads CASSIQGSEAFF. CDR3 nucleotides: TGTGCCAGCAGCATCCAGGGTTCTGAAGCTTTCTTT. This chain links TRBV11-1 with TRBJ1-1; D possibly corresponds to TRBD1 (5 bases). The CDR3 covers 12 residues. The V gene's germline CDR1 is SGHAT and CDR2 FQDESV (reference sequence). V lost 5 bases and J 6 bases, leaving 10 bases between the germline ends.

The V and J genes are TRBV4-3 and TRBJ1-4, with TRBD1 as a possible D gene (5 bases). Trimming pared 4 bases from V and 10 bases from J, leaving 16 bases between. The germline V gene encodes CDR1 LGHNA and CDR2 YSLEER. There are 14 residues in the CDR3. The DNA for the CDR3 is TGCGCCAGCAGCCTGAACGACCGGGACCGAAAACTGTTTTTT. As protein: CASSLNDRDRKLFF.

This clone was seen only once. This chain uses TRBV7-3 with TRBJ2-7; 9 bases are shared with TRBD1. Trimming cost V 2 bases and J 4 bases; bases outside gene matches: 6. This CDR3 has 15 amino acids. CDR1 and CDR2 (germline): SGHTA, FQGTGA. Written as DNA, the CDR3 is TGTGCCAGCAGCTTAGAAGGACAGGGGATATACGAGCAGTACTTC. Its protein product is CASSLEGQGIYEQYF.

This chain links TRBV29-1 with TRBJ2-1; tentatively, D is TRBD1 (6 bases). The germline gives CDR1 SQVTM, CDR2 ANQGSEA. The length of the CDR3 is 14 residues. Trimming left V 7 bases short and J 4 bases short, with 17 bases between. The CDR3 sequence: CSGGRGPDYNEQFF. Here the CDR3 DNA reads TGCAGCGGAGGCAGGGGACCAGATTACAATGAGCAGTTCTTC.

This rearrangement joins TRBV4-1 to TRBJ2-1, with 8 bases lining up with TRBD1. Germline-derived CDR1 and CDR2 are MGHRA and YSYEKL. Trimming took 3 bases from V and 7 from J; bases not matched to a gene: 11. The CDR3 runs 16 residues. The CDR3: CASSQPPDRVGNEQFF. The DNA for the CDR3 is TGCGCCAGCAGCCAGCCCCCGGACAGGGTGGGGAATGAGCAGTTCTTC.

The CDR3 DNA is TGTGCCAGCAGCAGGGACAGTAACTATGGCTACACCTTC. This encodes CASSRDSNYGYTF. The gene calls are TRBV2 and TRBJ1-2; 7 bases align to TRBD1. V lost 6 bases to trimming and J lost 1 base; unmatched junction nucleotides: 2. Germline V gene lookup returns CDR1 SNHLY and CDR2 FYNNEI. This CDR3 has 13 residues.

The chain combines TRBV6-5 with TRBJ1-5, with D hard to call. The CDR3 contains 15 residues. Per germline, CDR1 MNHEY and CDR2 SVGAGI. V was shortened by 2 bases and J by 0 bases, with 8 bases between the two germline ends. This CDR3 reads CASSYGPDSNQPQHF. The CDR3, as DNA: TGTGCCAGCAGTTACGGCCCGGATAGCAATCAGCCCCAGCATTTT.

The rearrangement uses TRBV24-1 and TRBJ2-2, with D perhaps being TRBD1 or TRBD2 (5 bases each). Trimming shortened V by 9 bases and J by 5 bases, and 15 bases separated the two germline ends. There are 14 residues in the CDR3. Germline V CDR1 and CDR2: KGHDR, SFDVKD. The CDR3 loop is CATGPRGGTGELFF. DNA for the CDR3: TGTGCCACCGGCCCTAGGGGCGGGACCGGGGAGCTGTTTTTT.

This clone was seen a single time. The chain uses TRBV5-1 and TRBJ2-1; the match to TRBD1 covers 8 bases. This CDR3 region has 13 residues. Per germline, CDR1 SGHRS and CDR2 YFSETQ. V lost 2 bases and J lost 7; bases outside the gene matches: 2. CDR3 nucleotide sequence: TGCGCCAGCAGCTTCTACAGGGGGAATGAGCAGTTCTTC. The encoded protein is CASSFYRGNEQFF.

The CDR3 DNA sequence: TGTGCCAGCAGCTTAGGGGGACTAGCGGGGGCCAATGAGCAGTTCTTC. Amino acid sequence: CASSLGGLAGANEQFF. The chain links TRBV7-9 to TRBJ2-1; 14 bases map to TRBD2. Germline CDR1 and CDR2: SEHNR and FQNEAQ (reference sequence). The V and J ends lost 1 base and 6 bases, in that order; junction bases with no gene match: 2. This CDR3 has 16 residues.

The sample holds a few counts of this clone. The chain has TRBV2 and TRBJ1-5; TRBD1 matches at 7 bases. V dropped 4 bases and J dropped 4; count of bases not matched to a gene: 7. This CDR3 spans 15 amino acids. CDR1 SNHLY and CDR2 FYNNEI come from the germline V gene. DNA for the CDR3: TGTGCCAGCAGTGGGGCAGGGGGGGGTAATCAGCCCCAGCATTTT. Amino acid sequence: CASSGAGGGNQPQHF.

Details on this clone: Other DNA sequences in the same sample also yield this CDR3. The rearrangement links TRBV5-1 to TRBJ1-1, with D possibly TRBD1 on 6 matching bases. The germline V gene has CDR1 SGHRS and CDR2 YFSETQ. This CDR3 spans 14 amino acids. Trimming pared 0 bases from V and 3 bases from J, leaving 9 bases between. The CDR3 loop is CASSLAGGYTEAFF. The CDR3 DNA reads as TGCGCCAGCAGCTTGGCCGGGGGCTACACTGAAGCTTTCTTT.

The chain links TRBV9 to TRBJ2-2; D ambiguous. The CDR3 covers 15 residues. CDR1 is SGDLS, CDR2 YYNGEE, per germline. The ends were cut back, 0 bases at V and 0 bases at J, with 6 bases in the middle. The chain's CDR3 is CASSVAHSNTGELFF. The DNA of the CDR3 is TGTGCCAGCAGCGTAGCCCATTCGAACACCGGGGAGCTGTTTTTT.

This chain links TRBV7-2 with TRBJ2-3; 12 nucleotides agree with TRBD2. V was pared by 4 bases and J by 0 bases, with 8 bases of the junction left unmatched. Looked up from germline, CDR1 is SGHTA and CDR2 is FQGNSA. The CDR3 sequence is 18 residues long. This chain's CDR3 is CASSSRPGTSGSTDTQYF. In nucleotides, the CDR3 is TGTGCCAGCAGCTCCCGACCCGGGACTAGCGGGAGCACAGATACGCAGTATTTT.

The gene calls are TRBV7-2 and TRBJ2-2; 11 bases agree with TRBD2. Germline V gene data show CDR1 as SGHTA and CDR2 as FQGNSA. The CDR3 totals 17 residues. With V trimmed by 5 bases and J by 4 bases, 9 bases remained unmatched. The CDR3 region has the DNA TGTGCCAGCAGCCCAAGTCTAGCGGGAGGCGGCACCGGGGAGCTGTTTTTT. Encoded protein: CASSPSLAGGGTGELFF.